Below, 25 T cell receptor beta chains from the same sample are listed, as sequenced in a study of blood T cell repertoires in COVID-19. Profiling relied on immunoSEQ multiplex PCR, and the TCRdb table lists in-frame clones only, not all of them. The sample includes just under 300,000 clones, around 84% of them seen just once. Sequenced sample: peripheral blood. These receptors all come from a man in his 70s with acute or convalescent COVID-19.

The chain couples TRBV24-1 to TRBJ2-1; 15 bases align to TRBD2. The V and J ends lost 4 bases and 1 base, in that order; junction bases with no gene match: 4. Germline assignment: CDR1 KGHDR and CDR2 SFDVKD. This CDR3 has 18 amino acids. For the CDR3, the DNA is TGTGCCACCAGTGAGGGGACTAGCGGGGGGATTTCCTACAATGAGCAGTTCTTC. Amino acid sequence: CATSEGTSGGISYNEQFF.

The V and J genes are TRBV7-2 and TRBJ1-1; 8 bases fit TRBD1. Germline V gene lookup returns CDR1 SGHTA and CDR2 FQGNSA. The CDR3 spans 15 residues. After removal of 3 bases from V and 4 bases from J, the junction contained 7 bases not matched to a gene. This chain's CDR3 is CASSLDITGGTEAFF. The CDR3 DNA reads TGTGCCAGCAGCTTGGACATAACAGGGGGCACTGAAGCTTTCTTT.

The genes are TRBV4-2 and TRBJ2-6; tentatively, D is TRBD2 (5 bases). This CDR3 comprises 15 residues. Trimming took 6 bases from V and 0 from J, leaving 9 bases between them. Per the germline V gene, CDR1 is LGHNA and CDR2 is YNFKEQ. This chain's CDR3 is CASRDYHSGANVLTF. CDR3 in DNA: TGTGCCAGCAGAGACTACCACTCTGGGGCCAACGTCCTGACTTTC.

The genes are TRBV5-1 and TRBJ2-1; 11 bases fit TRBD2. V trimming: 4 bases; J trimming: 4 bases; junction bases outside the gene matches: 10. Per germline, CDR1 SGHRS and CDR2 YFSETQ. This CDR3 has 17 residues. The CDR3 sequence is CASSTGRLAGWYNEQFF. The CDR3 nucleotides read TGCGCCAGCAGCACGGGTCGACTAGCGGGATGGTACAATGAGCAGTTCTTC.

CDR3 amino acids: CATSGTGGWNEQFF. The CDR3 DNA is TGTGCCACGTCCGGGACAGGGGGCTGGAATGAGCAGTTCTTC. The V call is TRBV24-1, the J call TRBJ2-1, with 12 bases that match TRBD1. The J segment lost 7 bases and the V segment lost 10 bases, leaving 7 bases of the junction unmatched. Germline V gives CDR1 KGHDR, CDR2 SFDVKD. This CDR3 has 14 amino acids.

The V call is TRBV5-1, the J call TRBJ2-3; no clear D. Trimming removed 1 base from V and 5 bases from J, with 2 bases in between. The CDR3 runs to 11 residues. Germline values: CDR1 SGHRS, CDR2 YFSETQ. CDR3 sequence reads: CASSLQDTQYF. CDR3 nucleotide sequence: TGCGCCAGCAGCTTGCAAGATACGCAGTATTTT.

The V call is TRBV6-2 or TRBV6-3, the J call TRBJ2-5; TRBD2 is a possible D gene (6 bases). Trimming left V 6 bases short and J 0 bases short, with 17 bases between. This CDR3 comprises 16 residues. From germline, CDR1 is MNHEY and CDR2 SVGEGT. The CDR3 DNA follows: TGTGCCAGCAGCCCTTTTAACGGGGGAAACCAAGAGACCCAGTACTTC. It specifies CASSPFNGGNQETQYF.

About this clone itself: In the same sample, other DNA sequences code for this CDR3. This rearrangement joins TRBV28 to TRBJ2-7; possibly TRBD1 for D (6 bases). V was trimmed by 5 bases and J by 1 base, leaving 9 bases between them. Germline V gene sequence: CDR1 MDHEN, CDR2 SYDVKM. This CDR3 spans 13 amino acids. The CDR3 sequence is CASSPGQSYEQYF. In nucleotides, the CDR3 is TGTGCCAGCAGTCCCGGACAGTCCTACGAGCAGTACTTC.

V gene TRBV29-1 combines with J gene TRBJ1-6, with TRBD1 as a possible D gene (5 bases). V lost 4 bases and J 8 bases, leaving 12 bases between the germline ends. CDR3 length: 13 amino acids. Germline values: CDR1 SQVTM, CDR2 ANQGSEA. CDR3 DNA sequence: TGCAGCGTTGGAGACAGACAAGATTCACCCCTCCACTTT. It specifies CSVGDRQDSPLHF.

The CDR3 spells CASSLGTSGGTDTQYF. The DNA of the CDR3 is TGTGCCAGCAGCTTAGGGACTAGCGGAGGCACAGATACGCAGTATTTT. The gene calls are TRBV11-3 and TRBJ2-3; 10 bases align to TRBD2. V was pared by 1 base and J by 1 base, with 2 bases of the junction left unmatched. This CDR3 region has 16 residues. Germline CDR1 reads SGHNT; CDR2 reads YENEEA.

The chain joins TRBV15 to TRBJ2-1; 8 positions match TRBD1. Germline V CDR1 and CDR2: LNHNV, YYDKDF (reference sequence). This CDR3 contains 14 residues. With V trimmed by 2 bases and J by 7 bases, 4 bases remained unmatched. The CDR3 coding sequence is TGTGCCACCAGCAGACGCAGGGACAGGAATGAGCAGTTCTTC. Its protein product is CATSRRRDRNEQFF.

This chain connects TRBV12-3 or TRBV12-4 to TRBJ1-2; no reliable D call. The V gene lost 3 bases and the J gene lost 4 bases, with 9 bases spanning the gap. CDR3 length: 13 amino acids. As DNA, the CDR3 is TGTGCCAGCAGTTTCAACCCCGGCTATGGCTACACCTTC. This gives the protein CASSFNPGYGYTF.

V gene TRBV7-9 combines with J gene TRBJ1-2; D may be TRBD1 (6 bases). CDR3 length: 14 residues. Trimming removed 5 bases at V and 8 bases at J, with 18 bases between. Germline V lookup: CDR1 SEHNR, CDR2 FQNEAQ (reference sequence). The CDR3 region has the DNA TGTGCCAGCAGCCTCCAATACAGGGTTGAAGGCTACACCTTC. Encoded protein: CASSLQYRVEGYTF.

The V and J genes are TRBV6-1 and TRBJ2-4; TRBD2 matches at 9 bases. The CDR3 loop spans 15 amino acids. Germline CDR1 MNHNS, CDR2 SASEGT. V dropped 3 bases and J dropped 0; count of bases not matched to a gene: 0. The chain's CDR3 is CASSDSGGAKNIQYF. CDR3 sequence (DNA): TGTGCCAGCAGTGATAGCGGGGGAGCCAAAAACATTCAGTACTTC.

There are a few counts of this clone. V and J are TRBV7-2 and TRBJ2-3; maybe TRBD2 (5 bases). The CDR3 runs 12 residues. Germline loops: CDR1 SGHTA, CDR2 FQGNSA. Trimming took 5 bases from V and 7 from J, leaving 10 bases between them. CDR3 DNA sequence: TGTGCCAGCAGCCTAAGAGGGTATACGCAGTATTTT. The encoded protein is CASSLRGYTQYF.

Note on this clone: Other DNA sequences in the sample encode the same CDR3. The rearrangement links TRBV3-1 (or the pseudogene TRBV3-2) to TRBJ2-1; 15 bases agree with TRBD2. The CDR3 has 15 amino acids. V lost 4 bases and J lost 8; bases outside the gene matches: 3. From germline, CDR1 is LGHDT and CDR2 YNNKEL (reference sequence). CDR3 DNA sequence: TGTGCCAGCAGCCCGGGGACTAGCGGGAGGTATGAGCAGTTCTTC. As protein: CASSPGTSGRYEQFF.

The rearrangement uses TRBV2 and TRBJ1-1; 10 bases fit TRBD1. J gave up 5 bases and V 6 bases, and 12 bases lay outside the gene matches. From germline, CDR1 is SNHLY and CDR2 FYNNEI. The CDR3 is 16 amino acids. CDR3 nucleotides: TGTGCCAGCAGGGTCCCGGGACAGGGGACGGTAACTGAAGCTTTCTTT. It encodes CASRVPGQGTVTEAFF.

CDR3 nucleotides: TGTGCCACCAGTGATCTAACAGTGACCTATGGCTACACCTTC. As protein: CATSDLTVTYGYTF. The rearrangement joins TRBV24-1 to TRBJ1-2; no clear D. V lost 3 bases, J lost 4 bases, and 11 bases lay in between. The CDR3 spans 14 residues. Germline V lookup: CDR1 KGHDR, CDR2 SFDVKD.

The J gene is TRBJ1-1, the V gene TRBV9; 8 bases are shared with TRBD1. From germline, CDR1 is SGDLS and CDR2 YYNGEE. After removal of 4 bases from V and 1 base from J, the junction contained 6 bases not matched to a gene. CDR3 length: 15 residues. CDR3 in amino acids: CASSPPDRENTEAFF. CDR3 bases: TGTGCCAGCAGCCCACCGGACAGGGAGAACACTGAAGCTTTCTTT. Complete variable domain (other parts from reference TRBV9 and TRBJ1-1): DSGVTQTPKHLITATGQRVTLRCSPRSGDLSVYWYQQSLDQGLQFLIQYYNGEERAKGNILERFSAQQFPDLHSELNLSSLELGDSALYFCASSPPDRENTEAFFGQGTRLTVV.

The V call is TRBV5-6, the J call TRBJ2-3; 12 nucleotides line up with TRBD1. V shed 5 bases, J shed 0 bases, and the junction held 13 bases outside the gene matches. This CDR3 region has 19 residues. Germline V gene data show CDR1 as SGHDT and CDR2 as YYEEEE. The CDR3 sequence: CASSSLGTGGDLSTDTQYF. The CDR3, as DNA: TGTGCCAGCAGTTCGCTCGGGACAGGGGGCGATTTGAGCACAGATACGCAGTATTTT.

The rearrangement uses TRBV5-6 and TRBJ2-2; TRBD2 matches at 7 bases. V was pared by 1 base and J by 1 base, with 4 bases of the junction left unmatched. The CDR3 has 16 residues. Germline V gene lookup returns CDR1 SGHDT and CDR2 YYEEEE. CDR3 nucleotide sequence: TGTGCCAGCAGCTTGCCAAGCGGGGAGAACACCGGGGAGCTGTTTTTT. Translation: CASSLPSGENTGELFF. The variable domain in full, completed from reference TRBV5-6 and TRBJ2-2, reads DAGVTQSPTHLIKTRGQQVTLRCSPKSGHDTVSWYQQALGQGPQFIFQYYEEEERQRGNFPDRFSGHQFPNYSSELNVNALLLGDSALYLCASSLPSGENTGELFFGEGSRLTVL.

Notes on this clone: The sample holds other DNA sequences that translate to the same CDR3. The rearrangement links TRBV7-2 to TRBJ2-2, with D maybe TRBD1 (5 bases). The CDR3 is 14 residues long. V lost 1 base to trimming and J lost 4 bases, with 7 bases between them. CDR1 is SGHTA, CDR2 FQGNSA, per germline. The chain's CDR3 is CASSLVQGTGELFF. In DNA form, the CDR3 reads TGTGCCAGCAGCTTAGTCCAGGGCACCGGGGAGCTGTTTTTT.

The V call is TRBV6-5, the J call TRBJ2-1; the match to TRBD1 covers 7 bases. The CDR3 runs 15 residues. V shed 8 bases and J 9 bases; nucleotides not matched to a gene: 16. Germline CDR1 reads MNHEY; CDR2 reads SVGAGI. The CDR3 DNA follows: TGTGCCAGCGCGTGGCTAGAGACAGGGTACGGTGAGCAGTTCTTC. Amino acid sequence: CASAWLETGYGEQFF.

This rearrangement joins TRBV5-1 to TRBJ2-3, with D maybe TRBD2 (6 bases). Trimming pared 1 base from V and 2 bases from J, leaving 14 bases between. The CDR3 totals 16 residues. The germline CDR1 and CDR2 sequences are SGHRS and YFSETQ. CDR3: CASSLWRGTNTDTQYF. The CDR3, as DNA: TGCGCCAGCAGCTTGTGGCGGGGAACAAACACAGATACGCAGTATTTT.

This chain joins TRBV5-5 and TRBJ1-3, with D unclear. The CDR3 has 11 residues. Trimming left V 1 base short and J 7 bases short, with 3 bases between. From germline, CDR1 is SGHKS and CDR2 YYEKEE (reference sequence). CDR3 region: CASSLSNTIYF. In DNA, the CDR3 is TGTGCCAGCAGCTTGTCTAACACCATATATTTT.